The 16 T cell receptor beta chains given below trace back to one sample, sequenced in a study of T cells expressing NK-cell markers. TCRdb reprocessed the 5' RACE reads, keeping one entry per CDR3 protein, no DNA. The listing contains 400,000 to 550,000 distinct CDR3 sequences. Material for sequencing was blood T cells: a sorted CD56 or NKG2C T cell subset, CD4+ or CD8+ T cells, or bulk PBMC T cells (not recorded which). The origin of the receptors is a woman aged 18 to 75 in good health.

The gene calls are TRBV19 and TRBJ2-7; the TCRdb D gene call, TRBD2, has no DNA to confirm it. The V gene's germline CDR1 is LNHDA and CDR2 SQIVND (reference sequence). The CDR3 contains 15 residues. CDR3 sequence reads: CASSIRPSGTYEQYF.

The chain carries TRBV27 and TRBJ2-3; the D call from TCRdb, TRBD1, cannot be confirmed without DNA. CDR1 and CDR2 (germline): MNHEY, SMNVEV (reference sequence). The CDR3 covers 13 residues. The CDR3 loop reads CASMGGLADTQYF.

This sequence joins TRBV7-8 and TRBJ2-2; TCRdb gives TRBD1 as the D gene, but with no DNA this cannot be confirmed. This CDR3 region has 18 residues. The germline V gene encodes CDR1 SGHVS and CDR2 FQNEAQ. The CDR3 is CASRSRPGLSNNTGELFF.

CDR3 sequence reads: CASSRGLAGKFREQFF. The chain links TRBV6-2 or TRBV6-3 to TRBJ2-1; TCRdb lists TRBD2, though no DNA is available to test this call. The CDR3 is 16 residues long. The germline V gene encodes CDR1 MNHEY and CDR2 SVGEGT.

The V gene is TRBV29-1, the J gene TRBJ2-7; without DNA, the TCRdb call of TRBD1 cannot be checked. The germline gives CDR1 SQVTM, CDR2 ANQGSEA. The CDR3 has 12 residues. The CDR3 region is CSVQQGAGEQYF.

The chain uses TRBV5-1 and TRBJ2-1; TCRdb indicates TRBD1, and absent DNA this call remains unverified. The germline gives CDR1 SGHRS, CDR2 YFSETQ. CDR3 length: 15 amino acids. CDR3 amino acids: CASSGGTPYPDEQFF.

The V gene is TRBV7-3, the J gene TRBJ2-3; TCRdb designates TRBD1, a call that cannot be tested without DNA. This CDR3 comprises 14 residues. Per germline, CDR1 SGHTA and CDR2 FQGTGA. The CDR3 reads CASAKDGGADTQYF.

The chain joins TRBV6-1 to TRBJ2-3; the TCRdb call, TRBD1, lacks DNA for checking. CDR1 is MNHNS, CDR2 SASEGT, per germline. The CDR3 runs to 16 residues. CDR3: CASSPRPTGNTDTQYF.

The J gene is TRBJ1-2, the V gene TRBV27; TCRdb indicates TRBD1, and absent DNA this call remains unverified. The CDR3 runs to 19 residues. CDR1 MNHEY and CDR2 SMNVEV come from the germline V gene (reference sequence). The CDR3 here is CASSLTTNPRDRANYGYTF.

The rearrangement uses TRBV7-3 and TRBJ2-3; as DNA is missing, the TRBD2 call by TCRdb cannot be tested. Germline assignment: CDR1 SGHTA and CDR2 FQGTGA. This CDR3 spans 16 amino acids. This CDR3 reads CASSPGLAGPTDTQYF.

The chain is built from TRBV5-8 and TRBJ2-3; the TCRdb D gene call, TRBD2, has no DNA to confirm it. CDR3 length: 14 amino acids. Germline V gene sequence: CDR1 SGHTS, CDR2 YDEGEE. The chain's CDR3 is CARTGSGVADTQYF. Based on the CDR3 plus reference TRBV5-8 and TRBJ2-3, the full variable domain is EAGVTQSPTHLIKTRGQQATLRCSPISGHTSVYWYQQALGLGLQFLLWYDEGEERNRGNFPPRFSGRQFPNYSSELNVNALELEDSALYLCARTGSGVADTQYFGPGTRLTVL.

The V gene is TRBV11-2, the J gene TRBJ1-4. In germline, CDR1 is SGHAT, CDR2 FQNNGV. The CDR3 totals 15 residues. The CDR3 sequence: CASSATRGGNEKLFF.

The chain links TRBV11-1 to TRBJ2-2; checking the TCRdb D call of TRBD1 is not possible without DNA. This CDR3 contains 15 residues. Germline V gives CDR1 SGHAT, CDR2 FQDESV (reference sequence). CDR3 protein: CASSQRDQYTGELFF.

The chain carries TRBV20-1 and TRBJ2-1. CDR3 length equals 15 residues. The germline gives CDR1 DFQATT, CDR2 SNEGSKA (reference sequence). The CDR3: CSARYMAIQNNEQFF.

The V and J genes are TRBV5-1 and TRBJ2-5; TCRdb returns TRBD2, unconfirmable since there is no DNA. CDR1 and CDR2 from the germline V gene are SGHRS and YFSETQ. The CDR3 is made up of 18 amino acids. The CDR3 spells CASSFPVGRPDLIETQYF.

The V gene is TRBV6-5, the J gene TRBJ2-7. This CDR3 is built from 13 residues. The germline V gene has CDR1 MNHEY and CDR2 SVGAGI. This CDR3 is CASSYRFIYEQYF.